This T cell receptor beta chain originates from a study of T cells expressing NK-cell markers. Study outcomes and limitations: The share of CD8+ T cells held by dominant NKG2C+ clonotypes was roughly 1.0-8% in about six donors.

TCRdb reprocessed the 5' RACE reads, with one entry per CDR3 protein and no DNA. Seen in this sample are some 340,000 distinct CDR3 sequences; the ten most common clones hold over 4%. Comment on this clonotype: Its target is unknown.

This CDR3 contains 15 residues. What was sequenced was blood T cells: a sorted CD56 or NKG2C T cell subset, CD4+ or CD8+ T cells, or bulk PBMC T cells (not recorded which). This receptor was taken from a man aged 18 to 69 in good health. The chain carries TRBV12-3 or TRBV12-4 and TRBJ2-1; checking the TCRdb D call of TRBD1 is not possible without DNA. The CDR3 loop is CASSRGGGPYNEQFF.